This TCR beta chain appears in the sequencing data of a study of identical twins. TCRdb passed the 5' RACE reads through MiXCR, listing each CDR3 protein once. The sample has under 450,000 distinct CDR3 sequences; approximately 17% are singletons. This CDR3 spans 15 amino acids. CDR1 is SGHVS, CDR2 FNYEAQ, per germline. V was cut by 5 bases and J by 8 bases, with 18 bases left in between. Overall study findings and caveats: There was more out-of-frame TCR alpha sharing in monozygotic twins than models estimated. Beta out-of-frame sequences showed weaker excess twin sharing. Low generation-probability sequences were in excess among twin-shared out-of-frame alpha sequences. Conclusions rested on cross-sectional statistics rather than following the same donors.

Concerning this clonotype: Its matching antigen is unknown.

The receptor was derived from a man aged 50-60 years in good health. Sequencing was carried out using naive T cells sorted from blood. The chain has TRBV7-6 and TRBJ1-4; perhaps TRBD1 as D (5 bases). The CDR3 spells CASSPGGFGGEKLFF. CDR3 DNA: TGTGCCAGCAGCCCCGGGGGATTTGGAGGGGAAAAACTGTTTTTT.